Below are 21 T cell receptor beta chains sequenced from a single sample in a study of blood T cell repertoires in COVID-19. The table came from immunoSEQ multiplex PCR; TCRdb's copy has only in-frame clones and leaves some out. The table records roughly 100,000 clones, approximately 88% of them present only once. Sequenced: peripheral blood. These receptor sequences come from a human donor in a cohort sampled during active COVID-19.

CDR3 protein: CASSYVGTGELFF. CDR3 DNA sequence: TGTGCCAGCAGTTACGTCGGGACCGGGGAGCTGTTTTTT. The rearrangement joins TRBV6-5 to TRBJ2-2; D not resolved. The CDR3 is 13 residues long. V was shortened by 2 bases and J by 5 bases, with 6 bases between the two germline ends. Germline assignment: CDR1 MNHEY and CDR2 SVGAGI.

The chain couples TRBV4-2 to TRBJ2-3; weak D call: TRBD2 (6 bases). The V gene lost 4 bases and the J gene lost 0 bases, with 8 bases spanning the gap. This CDR3 has 14 amino acids. Germline-derived CDR1 and CDR2 are LGHNA and YNFKEQ. The CDR3 nucleotides read TGTGCCAGCAGCCCCGCGGGGAGCACAGATACGCAGTATTTT. Protein: CASSPAGSTDTQYF.

V and J are TRBV5-1 and TRBJ2-1, with 7 bases that match TRBD1. The germline CDR1 and CDR2 sequences are SGHRS and YFSETQ. This CDR3 is 17 amino acids long. The ends lost 3 bases at V and 0 bases at J; junction bases unmatched: 9. The CDR3 sequence: CASSYTGQDSSYNEQFF. CDR3 DNA sequence: TGCGCCAGCAGCTATACCGGACAGGATAGCTCCTACAATGAGCAGTTCTTC.

The chain is built from TRBV25-1 and TRBJ2-3; the D is unclear. Germline V gives CDR1 MGHDK, CDR2 SYGVNS. The CDR3 sequence is 11 residues long. V was cut by 6 bases and J by 4 bases, with 5 bases left in between. Written as DNA, the CDR3 is TGTGCCAGCAGCCTCGCAGATACGCAGTATTTT. It encodes CASSLADTQYF.

This clone was seen only once. This chain connects TRBV19 to TRBJ2-1; a weak D match, TRBD1 (6 bases). Trimming stripped 7 bases from V and 7 bases from J, with 26 bases between. This CDR3 has 17 amino acids. Germline V gene data show CDR1 as LNHDA and CDR2 as SQIVND (reference sequence). CDR3: CASTLPGGRQAGNEQFF. CDR3 sequence (DNA): TGTGCCAGTACCCTCCCGGGTGGACGACAGGCTGGAAATGAGCAGTTCTTC.

The chain carries TRBV7-9 and TRBJ2-7; 8 bases line up with TRBD2. The CDR3 runs to 14 residues. V gave up 8 bases and J gave up 3 bases; unmatched junction bases: 9. Germline V lookup: CDR1 SEHNR, CDR2 FQNEAQ (reference sequence). CDR3 in DNA: TGTGCCAGCGGCCTTAGCGGGGTAAACTACGAGCAGTACTTC. Residues: CASGLSGVNYEQYF.

The chain combines TRBV5-1 with TRBJ1-2; 7 positions match TRBD1. The CDR3 has 16 amino acids. The germline V gene has CDR1 SGHRS and CDR2 YFSETQ. V lost 0 bases and J lost 7; bases outside the gene matches: 12. The CDR3 is CASSLAATGSLFGYTF. The CDR3 DNA reads TGCGCCAGCAGCTTGGCCGCGACAGGGTCCCTGTTTGGCTACACCTTC. Looking up the rest from reference TRBV5-1 and TRBJ1-2 gives the full variable domain: KAGVTQTPRYLIKTRGQQVTLSCSPISGHRSVSWYQQTPGQGLQFLFEYFSETQRNKGNFPGRFSGRQFSNSRSEMNVSTLELGDSALYLCASSLAATGSLFGYTFGSGTRLTVV.

The CDR3 nucleotides are TGTGCCAGCAGTCATAGGACAGAGAACACCGGGGAGCTGTTTTTT. This translates into CASSHRTENTGELFF. The V and J genes are TRBV6-5 and TRBJ2-2; possible D gene TRBD1, 6 bases. Germline V gene lookup returns CDR1 MNHEY and CDR2 SVGAGI. With 5 bases removed from V and 1 base from J, the gap between germline ends came to 11 bases. The CDR3 contains 15 residues.

The chain is built from TRBV19 and TRBJ1-3; D is undetermined. CDR3 size: 13 residues. The V gene's germline CDR1 is LNHDA and CDR2 SQIVND (reference sequence). V lost 5 bases, J lost 2 bases, and 7 bases lay in between. The CDR3, as DNA: TGTGCCAGTAGTTGGGCAGCTGGAAACACCATATATTTT. Encoded protein: CASSWAAGNTIYF. Full variable domain (remainder filled in from reference TRBV19 and TRBJ1-3): DGGITQSPKYLFRKEGQNVTLSCEQNLNHDAMYWYRQDPGQGLRLIYYSQIVNDFQKGDIAEGYSVSREKKESFPLTVTSAQKNPTAFYLCASSWAAGNTIYFGEGSWLTVV.

The rearrangement uses TRBV3-1 (or the pseudogene TRBV3-2) and TRBJ1-2; tentative D call: TRBD1 (6 bases). CDR3 size: 15 residues. From germline, CDR1 is LGHDT and CDR2 YNNKEL (reference sequence). V dropped 4 bases and J dropped 5 bases, with 17 bases sitting between them. The CDR3 DNA reads TGTGCCAGCAGCCCAGCACAGGACAGCCGGTATGGCTACACCTTC. Protein sequence: CASSPAQDSRYGYTF.

This chain joins TRBV7-9 and TRBJ2-5; 8 bases map to TRBD2. V lost 3 bases to trimming and J lost 4 bases; unmatched junction nucleotides: 13. CDR3 length: 17 residues. Germline values: CDR1 SEHNR, CDR2 FQNEAQ (reference sequence). CDR3: CASSFGRGGQRGETQYF. DNA of the CDR3: TGTGCCAGCAGCTTTGGTCGCGGGGGGCAACGGGGAGAGACCCAGTACTTC.

V usage is TRBV5-1 and J usage is TRBJ2-1; 8 nucleotides align to TRBD1. There are 15 residues in the CDR3. Germline V gives CDR1 SGHRS, CDR2 YFSETQ. Unmatched junction bases numbered 10, after V lost 5 bases and J lost 6 bases. The CDR3 coding sequence is TGCGCCAGCAGGCTGACCTGGACAGGGTTCAATGAGCAGTTCTTC. Its protein is CASRLTWTGFNEQFF.

The CDR3: CAISELVDTIYF. CDR3 DNA sequence: TGTGCCATCAGTGAGTTGGTAGACACCATATATTTT. The chain has TRBV10-3 and TRBJ1-3, with unresolved D. V was cut by 1 base and J by 8 bases, with 6 bases left in between. The length of the CDR3 is 12 residues. Per the germline V gene, CDR1 is ENHRY and CDR2 is SYGVKD.

Only a few counts were recorded for this clone. This chain connects TRBV6-5 to TRBJ1-4; D remains unclear. Looked up from germline, CDR1 is MNHEY and CDR2 is SVGAGI. The V end lost 6 bases, the J end lost 0 bases, and 5 bases lay between the germline ends. The CDR3 has 13 residues. CDR3 DNA: TGTGCCAGCAGGGACTCAACTAATGAAAAACTGTTTTTT. Translating it yields CASRDSTNEKLFF.

This clone was seen more than once but under ten times. The chain is built from TRBV6-1 and TRBJ1-2; D possibly corresponds to TRBD1 (5 bases). This CDR3 spans 16 amino acids. CDR1 and CDR2 from the germline V gene are MNHNS and SASEGT. Trimming took off 0 bases at V and 4 bases at J, with 15 bases between the two ends. The chain's CDR3 is CASSEAPDISLYGYTF. DNA of the CDR3: TGTGCCAGCAGTGAAGCCCCGGACATCAGTCTCTATGGCTACACCTTC.

This chain uses TRBV27 with TRBJ1-5; D may be TRBD1 (6 bases). With 0 bases removed from V and 11 bases from J, the gap between germline ends came to 11 bases. Germline V CDR1 and CDR2: MNHEY, SMNVEV (reference sequence). The CDR3 is 13 amino acids. CDR3 nucleotide sequence: TGTGCCAGCAGTTTATCGGTACGACAGGCCCAGCATTTT. Its translation is CASSLSVRQAQHF.

The chain carries TRBV19 and TRBJ2-7; D is undetermined. There are 12 residues in the CDR3. CDR1 LNHDA and CDR2 SQIVND come from the germline V gene (reference sequence). The ends were cut back, 10 bases at V and 1 base at J, with 11 bases in the middle. Here the CDR3 DNA reads TGTGCCACCTCCCAACAGTCCTACGAGCAGTACTTC. Translated, it gives CATSQQSYEQYF.

This chain links TRBV7-6 with TRBJ2-5, with D perhaps TRBD2 (6 bases). CDR1 and CDR2 (germline): SGHVS, FNYEAQ. CDR3 length: 15 amino acids. V lost 7 bases, J lost 0 bases, and 15 bases lay in between. In nucleotides, the CDR3 is TGTGCCAGCACCCTCCTTGGGAGGTACCAAGAGACCCAGTACTTC. This gives the protein CASTLLGRYQETQYF.

The V and J genes are TRBV18 and TRBJ1-1; 9 nucleotides agree with TRBD1. The germline V gene encodes CDR1 KGHSH and CDR2 LQKENI. This CDR3 region has 17 residues. The ends lost 2 bases at V and 2 bases at J; junction bases unmatched: 9. The CDR3 nucleotides read TGTGCCAGCTCACCAAATCAACCGGGACAGGGAAACACTGAAGCTTTCTTT. Translating gives CASSPNQPGQGNTEAFF.

This chain uses TRBV25-1 with TRBJ2-3; 8 nucleotides agree with TRBD2. This CDR3 region has 16 residues. Looked up from germline, CDR1 is MGHDK and CDR2 is SYGVNS. V shed 0 bases and J 3 bases; nucleotides not matched to a gene: 5. In DNA form, the CDR3 reads TGTGCCAGCAGTGAATACCCGCTAGCGGGTACAGATACGCAGTATTTT. It yields the protein CASSEYPLAGTDTQYF.

The V call is TRBV10-3, the J call TRBJ1-2; no reliable D call. V gave up 6 bases and J gave up 0 bases, with 8 bases separating them. This CDR3 has 13 residues. CDR1 and CDR2 (germline): ENHRY, SYGVKD. This CDR3 is CAISQTANYGYTF. DNA of the CDR3: TGTGCCATCAGCCAAACAGCTAACTATGGCTACACCTTC.